This T cell receptor (beta chain) emerged from a study of OX40 agonist ivuxolimab in advanced cancers. Study-wide context: Patients were infused with ivuxolimab every 2 weeks at 0.01 to 10 mg/kg. Patients assigned to dose escalation were diagnosed with hepatocellular carcinoma, melanoma, renal cell or head and neck cancer. Partial responses were achieved by three patients, of whom one had hepatocellular carcinoma and two had cutaneous melanoma.

Looked up from germline, CDR1 is MGHRA and CDR2 is YSYEKL. J gave up 3 bases and V 4 bases, and 8 bases lay outside the gene matches. This CDR3 comprises 15 residues. The protocol was immunoSEQ multiplex PCR, while the TCRdb copy is restricted to in-frame clones and leaves out a portion. Here the sample spans around 40,000 clones, 85% to 90% being singletons. Sequenced here: CD4+ or CD8+ T cells sorted from blood, sampled in a trial of the OX40 agonist ivuxolimab. The clonotype was recovered from an adult with an advanced solid tumor such as melanoma, head and neck, liver or kidney cancer. The chain combines TRBV4-1 with TRBJ1-1; 7 nucleotides line up with TRBD1. The CDR3 is CASSLRGGQYTEAFF. The CDR3 DNA is TGCGCCAGCAGCCTACGAGGGGGCCAGTACACTGAAGCTTTCTTT.